This T cell receptor beta chain comes out of a study of T cell changes during pregnancy in multiple sclerosis. The data were produced by immunoSEQ multiplex PCR, yet TCRdb's version contains in-frame clones alone and is incomplete. The profile shows approximately 92,000 clones, approximately 92% of them singletons. Germline V gives CDR1 MNHEY, CDR2 SMNVEV (reference sequence). Unmatched junction bases numbered 13, after V lost 6 bases and J lost 1 base. The CDR3 sequence is 20 residues long. The receptor was isolated from a female donor with multiple sclerosis, enrolled in a pregnancy study. Sample: peripheral blood, taken in the first trimester of pregnancy. V is TRBV27 and J is TRBJ2-2; 14 bases align to TRBD2. CDR3 loop: CASREKGGTSGRGNTGELFF. In DNA form, the CDR3 reads TGTGCCAGCAGGGAAAAGGGGGGGACTAGCGGGAGAGGGAACACCGGGGAGCTGTTTTTT.